These T cell receptor beta chains were read from a single sample in a study of T cell responses to AZD1222 COVID-19 vaccine. Profiling relied on immunoSEQ multiplex PCR, and the TCRdb table lists in-frame clones only, not all of them. Of fewer than 120,000 clones detected, around 90% appear once; the ten largest clones hold around 16%. The source was peripheral blood, collected 28 days after the second AZD1222 dose. These TCRs come from an adult who received the AZD1222 COVID-19 vaccine. Both conserved end residues are part of each CDR3.

TRBJ2-7 TRBV5-1 CASSHTGGEGYEQYF
TRBJ2-7 TRBV5-1 CASSPTTSGSHEQYF
TRBJ1-2 TRBV27 CASSLSYLGGNGYTF
TRBJ2-7 TRBV27 CASSLSKTVGNEQYF
TRBJ2-1 TRBV19 CASSIRKGANEQFF
TRBJ2-3 TRBV2 CASNGGSTDTQYF
TRBJ2-5 TRBV2 CASKARLAGGQYQETQYF
TRBJ1-1 TRBV2 CASSEAGRRNTEAFF
TRBJ1-4 TRBV7-8 CASSLASYNEKLFF
TRBJ1-5 TRBV28 CASSLGQPQHF
TRBJ2-3 TRBV18 CASSPQASGSTDTQYF
TRBJ2-1 TRBV10-3 CAISDNQRLGKRGGYNEQFF
TRBJ1-5 TRBV18 CASSLNRVGGNQPQHF
TRBJ2-2 TRBV28 CASITSGLAGETGELFF
TRBJ1-1 TRBV5-1 CASSLGQGWTEAFF
TRBJ2-3 TRBV19 CASSMRLDTQYF
TRBJ1-1 TRBV28 CASSLNRMVTEAFF
TRBJ2-5 TRBV28 CASSLVSLALGTQYF
TRBJ1-2 TRBV25-1 CASSEGGSTNYGYTF
TRBJ1-1 TRBV10-3 CAISESEGSYTEAFF
TRBJ2-1 TRBV6-5 CASIFWGGANNEQFF
TRBJ2-1 TRBV5-1 CASSLEAGDYNEQFF
TRBJ1-5 TRBV19 CASSGVPEQPQHF
TRBJ1-2 TRBV20-1 CSASRLNYGYTF
TRBJ1-5 TRBV4-1 CASSQWGDGNQPQHF
TRBJ1-2 TRBV7-9 CASSLRSERSSGYTF
TRBJ1-4 TRBV6-5 CASSYSRRDEKLFF
TRBJ1-6 TRBV18 CASSSTGRDSPLHF
TRBJ1-4 TRBV11-2 CASSDGTVATNEKLFF
TRBJ2-1 TRBV11-2 CASSPLAGRIHRNEQFF
TRBJ2-2 TRBV4-1 CASSQYRGDTGELFF
TRBJ1-1 TRBV29-1 CSGAGRPVGSTEAFF
TRBJ1-1 TRBV7-9 CASSNRDGVDTEAFF
TRBJ2-1 TRBV7-2 CASSSDFSYNEQFF